This TCR beta chain derives from a study of identical twins. On this clonotype: Its antigen remains unknown.

TCRdb recomputed calls from the 5' RACE reads with MiXCR, one row per CDR3 protein. This sample carries roughly 470,000 distinct CDR3 sequences, around an eighth of them seen once, and the ten largest clones take about 1%. Study conclusions and caveats: Analyses of zero insertions could, in part, be confounded by invariant MAIT and iNKT cells. Abundant beta clonotypes from cord blood had fewer insertions, unlike memory repertoires, which showed none. Cross-sectional statistical analysis, not tracking of the same donors, underpinned the conclusions.

Germline V gene lookup returns CDR1 MNHEY and CDR2 SVGEGT. The CDR3 consists of 14 residues. V lost 6 bases, J lost 12 bases, and 8 bases stayed unmatched. This sample was also put to use in a study of yellow fever vaccine responses in identical twins. This second study notes: A vaccine T cell response that seemed partly convergent and partly personalized was reported in twins.

The sequence was collected from a young woman in good health. This chain uses TRBV6-2 or TRBV6-3 with TRBJ2-1; 13 bases align to TRBD2. The specimen sequenced was CD4+ T cells sorted from blood. In nucleotides, the CDR3 is TGTGCCAGCAGCGGACTAGCGGGAGTTCTGGGGCAGTTCTTC. It specifies CASSGLAGVLGQFF.